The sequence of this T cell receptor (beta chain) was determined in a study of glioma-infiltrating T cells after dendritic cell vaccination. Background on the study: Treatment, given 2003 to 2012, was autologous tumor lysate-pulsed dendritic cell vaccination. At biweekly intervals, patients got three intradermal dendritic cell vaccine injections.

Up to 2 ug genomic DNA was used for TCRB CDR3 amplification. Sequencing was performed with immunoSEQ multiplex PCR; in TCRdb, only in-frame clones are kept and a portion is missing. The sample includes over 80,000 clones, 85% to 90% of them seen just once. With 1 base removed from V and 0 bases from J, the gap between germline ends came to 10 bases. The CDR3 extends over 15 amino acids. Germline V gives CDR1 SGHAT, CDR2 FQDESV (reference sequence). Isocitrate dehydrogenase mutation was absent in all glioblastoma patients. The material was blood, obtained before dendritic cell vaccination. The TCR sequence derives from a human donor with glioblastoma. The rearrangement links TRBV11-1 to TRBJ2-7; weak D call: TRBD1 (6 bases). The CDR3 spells CASSLEQGSSYEQYF. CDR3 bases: TGTGCCAGCAGCTTAGAACAGGGCAGCTCCTACGAGCAGTACTTC.